The 4 T cell receptor beta chains given below trace back to one sample, sequenced in a study of blood T cell repertoires in COVID-19. The repertoire was sequenced with immunoSEQ multiplex PCR; TCRdb's copy has only in-frame clones and lacks some. Altogether some 350,000 clones are present, around 87% being singletons, with the ten largest covering about 5.7%. The sample consisted of PBMCs or T cells enriched from blood (not recorded which). The receptor set was obtained from a woman under 40 who had recovered from COVID-19.

The rearrangement links TRBV5-6 to TRBJ1-4; D gene uncertain. Germline V gene data show CDR1 as SGHDT and CDR2 as YYEEEE. V lost 1 base and J 6 bases, leaving 13 bases between the germline ends. The CDR3 loop spans 15 amino acids. The CDR3 sequence is CASSLLTVTHEKLFF. The CDR3 DNA is TGTGCCAGCAGCTTGTTAACAGTCACCCATGAAAAACTGTTTTTT.

A note on this clone: Other DNA sequences in the same sample also yield this CDR3. V is TRBV5-6 and J is TRBJ1-5; 7 bases align to TRBD1. This CDR3 contains 13 residues. Germline CDR1 is SGHDT and CDR2 is YYEEEE. With V trimmed by 2 bases and J by 6 bases, 2 bases remained unmatched. The CDR3 DNA reads as TGTGCCAGCAGCTTAGGGGGCTCTCAGCCCCAGCATTTT. Amino acids: CASSLGGSQPQHF.

The chain links TRBV27 to TRBJ1-6; 7 nucleotides match TRBD1. CDR1 is MNHEY and CDR2 is SMNVEV in the germline V gene (reference sequence). This CDR3 spans 15 amino acids. V was clipped by 7 bases and J by 8 bases; unmatched bases: 11. CDR3 region: CASKRAGTVHSPLHF. The CDR3 coding sequence is TGTGCCAGCAAGCGAGCCGGGACAGTCCATTCACCCCTCCACTTT.

The CDR3 loop is CASSSFTTSRVIQYF. In nucleotides, the CDR3 is TGTGCCAGCAGCTCATTCACGACCAGCCGGGTCATTCAGTACTTC. The chain is built from TRBV7-8 and TRBJ2-4, with unresolved D. Germline CDR1 is SGHVS and CDR2 is FQNEAQ. The CDR3 is made up of 15 amino acids. V lost 4 bases, J lost 9 bases, and 19 bases lay in between.